The T cell receptor (beta chain) under discussion was sequenced for a study of identical twins. Study-level findings and limits: Alpha sequences out of frame and shared by twins had excess low generation probability. Instead of following the same donors, the conclusions were based on cross-sectional statistical analysis.

Trimming cost V 0 bases and J 8 bases, with 5 bases left between them. The CDR3 runs 12 residues. CDR1 is MNHEY, CDR2 SVGAGI, per germline. This clonotype was observed a handful of times. Antigen specificity is unknown. MiXCR was run by TCRdb on the 5' RACE reads, yielding one entry per CDR3 protein. The repertoire holds 200,000 or so distinct CDR3 sequences, with approximately 16% as singletons. These data are also associated with another study on T cells expressing NK-cell markers. Turning to that study: These clonotypes, the leaders elsewhere, also led the CD3+CD56-NKG2C+ fraction in four donors. Evidence did not settle whether expanded NKG2C+ T cell clones targeted HCMV.

This clonotype was obtained from a woman in her late teens or twenties in good health. Specimen: CD8+ T cells sorted from blood. The chain joins TRBV6-5 to TRBJ2-1; D is unresolved. CDR3 protein: CASSYSGDEQFF. The CDR3 region has the DNA TGTGCCAGCAGTTACTCTGGCGATGAGCAGTTCTTC.